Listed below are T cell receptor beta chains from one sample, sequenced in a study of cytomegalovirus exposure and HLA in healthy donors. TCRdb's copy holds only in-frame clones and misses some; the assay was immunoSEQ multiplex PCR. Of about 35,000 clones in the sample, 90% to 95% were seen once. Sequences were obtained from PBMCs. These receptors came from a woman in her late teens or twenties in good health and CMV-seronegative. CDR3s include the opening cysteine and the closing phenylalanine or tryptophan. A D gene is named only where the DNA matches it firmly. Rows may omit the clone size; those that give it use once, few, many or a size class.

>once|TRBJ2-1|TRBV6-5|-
CASTTGYNEQFF
TGTGCCAGCACGACAGGCTACAATGAGCAGTTCTTC
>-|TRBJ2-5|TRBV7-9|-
CASSVETLKGETQYF
TGTGCCAGCAGTGTCGAGACCCTAAAGGGGGAGACCCAGTACTTC
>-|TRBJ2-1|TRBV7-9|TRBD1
CASSWDSNEQFF
TGTGCCAGCAGCTGGGACAGCAATGAGCAGTTCTTC
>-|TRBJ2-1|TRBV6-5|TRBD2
CACSQGGSGRIEQFF
TGTGCCTGTTCCCAAGGGGGTAGCGGGAGAATTGAGCAGTTCTTC
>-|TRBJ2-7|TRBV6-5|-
CASSYSGGGQRYF
TGTGCCAGCAGTTACTCGGGGGGGGGACAACGGTACTTC
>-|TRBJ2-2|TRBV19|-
CASSIFTTGELFF
TGTGCCAGTAGTATCTTTACTACCGGGGAGCTGTTTTTT
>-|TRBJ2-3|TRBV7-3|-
CASSLPGGPQITDTQYF
TGTGCCAGCAGCTTGCCCGGAGGTCCACAGATCACAGATACGCAGTATTTT
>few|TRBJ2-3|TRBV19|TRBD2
CASSDPTGLAGEDSTDTQYF
TGTGCCAGTAGCGATCCGACAGGACTAGCGGGTGAGGACTCCACAGATACGCAGTATTTT
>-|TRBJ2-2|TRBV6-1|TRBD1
CASRGTESGTGELFF
TGTGCCAGCAGGGGGACAGAGTCGGGCACCGGGGAGCTGTTTTTT
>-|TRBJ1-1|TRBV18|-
CASSSPGGQAFF
TGTGCCAGCTCATCACCCGGGGGGCAGGCTTTCTTT
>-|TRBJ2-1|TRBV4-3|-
CASSRSPTTGVELNEQFF
TGCGCCAGCAGCCGAAGTCCAACCACGGGGGTAGAATTAAATGAGCAGTTCTTC
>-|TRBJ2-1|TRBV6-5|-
CASSRDYNEQFF
TGTGCCAGCAGTCGGGACTACAATGAGCAGTTCTTC
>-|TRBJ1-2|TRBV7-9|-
CASSFQGGDVDGYTF
TGTGCCAGCAGTTTTCAAGGGGGAGACGTAGATGGCTACACCTTC
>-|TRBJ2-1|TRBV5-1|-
CASSRDSRGSTYNEQFF
TGCGCCAGCAGCCGCGACTCCCGGGGAAGCACCTACAATGAGCAGTTCTTC
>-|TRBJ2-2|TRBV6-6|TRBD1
CASSYPGTGNTGELFF
TGTGCCAGCAGTTACCCCGGGACAGGGAACACCGGGGAGCTGTTTTTT
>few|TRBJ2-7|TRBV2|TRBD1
CASRARTGPYEQYF
TGTGCCAGCAGGGCCAGGACAGGTCCTTACGAGCAGTACTTC
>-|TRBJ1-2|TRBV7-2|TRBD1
CASSLGTGTDGYTF
TGTGCCAGCAGCTTAGGGACAGGGACAGATGGCTACACCTTC
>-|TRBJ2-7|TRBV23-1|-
CASSQAGGGFSYEQYF
TGCGCCAGCAGTCAAGCTGGGGGGGGCTTTTCCTACGAGCAGTACTTC
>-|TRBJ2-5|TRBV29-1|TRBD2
CSVAWDGLAGETQYF
TGCAGCGTTGCCTGGGATGGACTAGCGGGAGAGACCCAGTACTTC
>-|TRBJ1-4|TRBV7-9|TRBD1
CASRPSGTGSAKLFF
TGTGCCAGCAGGCCGAGTGGGACAGGCTCAGCAAAACTGTTTTTT
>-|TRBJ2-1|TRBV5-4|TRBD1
CASSRRGPQGAYNEQFF
TGTGCCAGCAGCCGCAGGGGCCCACAGGGGGCCTACAATGAGCAGTTCTTC
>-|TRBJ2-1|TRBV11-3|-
CASSLGGEEQFF
TGTGCCAGCAGCTTAGGGGGGGAGGAGCAGTTCTTC